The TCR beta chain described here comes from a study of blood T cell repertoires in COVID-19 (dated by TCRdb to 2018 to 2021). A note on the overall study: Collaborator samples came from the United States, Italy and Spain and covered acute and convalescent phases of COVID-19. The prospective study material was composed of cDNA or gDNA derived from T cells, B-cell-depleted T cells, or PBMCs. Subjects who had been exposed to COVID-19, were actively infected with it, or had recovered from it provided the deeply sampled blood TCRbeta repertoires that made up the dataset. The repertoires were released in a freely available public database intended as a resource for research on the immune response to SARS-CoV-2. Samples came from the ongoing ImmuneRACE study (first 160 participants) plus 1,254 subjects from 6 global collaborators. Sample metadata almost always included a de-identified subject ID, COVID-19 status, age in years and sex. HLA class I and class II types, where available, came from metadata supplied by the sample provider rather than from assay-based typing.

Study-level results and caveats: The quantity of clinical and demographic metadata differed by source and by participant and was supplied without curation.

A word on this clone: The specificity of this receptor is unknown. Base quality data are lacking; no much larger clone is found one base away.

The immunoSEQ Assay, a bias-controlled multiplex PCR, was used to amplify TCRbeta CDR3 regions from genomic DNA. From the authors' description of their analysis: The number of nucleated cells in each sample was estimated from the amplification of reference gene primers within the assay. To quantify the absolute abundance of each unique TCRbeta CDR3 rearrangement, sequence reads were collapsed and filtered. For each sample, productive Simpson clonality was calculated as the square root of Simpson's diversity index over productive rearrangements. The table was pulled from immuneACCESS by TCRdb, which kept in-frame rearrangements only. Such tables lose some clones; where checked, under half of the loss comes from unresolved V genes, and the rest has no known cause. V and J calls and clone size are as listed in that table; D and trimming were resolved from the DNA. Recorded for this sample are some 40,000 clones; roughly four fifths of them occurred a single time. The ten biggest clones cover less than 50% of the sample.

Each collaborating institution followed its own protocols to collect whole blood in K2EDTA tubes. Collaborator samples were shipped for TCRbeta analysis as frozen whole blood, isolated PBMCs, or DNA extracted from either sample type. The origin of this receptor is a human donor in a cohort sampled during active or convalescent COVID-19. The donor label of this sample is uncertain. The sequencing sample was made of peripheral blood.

The CDR3 region reads CASSRNAWADNDYTF. The nucleotide sequence reads as follows: TGCGCCAGCAGTCGCAACGCCTGGGCCGACAACGACTACACCTTC. The rearranged segments are TRBV23-1 and TRBJ1-2, with no reliable assignment of the D segment. TRBV23-1 is known as an ORF, though its function is uncertain. At the junction V is shortened by 4 bases and J by 10 bases, with 22 bases in between. Taken from cysteine to phenylalanine, the CDR3 has 15 residues. Only the CDR3 part of the read is kept: 45 bases, read in frame from the first base.